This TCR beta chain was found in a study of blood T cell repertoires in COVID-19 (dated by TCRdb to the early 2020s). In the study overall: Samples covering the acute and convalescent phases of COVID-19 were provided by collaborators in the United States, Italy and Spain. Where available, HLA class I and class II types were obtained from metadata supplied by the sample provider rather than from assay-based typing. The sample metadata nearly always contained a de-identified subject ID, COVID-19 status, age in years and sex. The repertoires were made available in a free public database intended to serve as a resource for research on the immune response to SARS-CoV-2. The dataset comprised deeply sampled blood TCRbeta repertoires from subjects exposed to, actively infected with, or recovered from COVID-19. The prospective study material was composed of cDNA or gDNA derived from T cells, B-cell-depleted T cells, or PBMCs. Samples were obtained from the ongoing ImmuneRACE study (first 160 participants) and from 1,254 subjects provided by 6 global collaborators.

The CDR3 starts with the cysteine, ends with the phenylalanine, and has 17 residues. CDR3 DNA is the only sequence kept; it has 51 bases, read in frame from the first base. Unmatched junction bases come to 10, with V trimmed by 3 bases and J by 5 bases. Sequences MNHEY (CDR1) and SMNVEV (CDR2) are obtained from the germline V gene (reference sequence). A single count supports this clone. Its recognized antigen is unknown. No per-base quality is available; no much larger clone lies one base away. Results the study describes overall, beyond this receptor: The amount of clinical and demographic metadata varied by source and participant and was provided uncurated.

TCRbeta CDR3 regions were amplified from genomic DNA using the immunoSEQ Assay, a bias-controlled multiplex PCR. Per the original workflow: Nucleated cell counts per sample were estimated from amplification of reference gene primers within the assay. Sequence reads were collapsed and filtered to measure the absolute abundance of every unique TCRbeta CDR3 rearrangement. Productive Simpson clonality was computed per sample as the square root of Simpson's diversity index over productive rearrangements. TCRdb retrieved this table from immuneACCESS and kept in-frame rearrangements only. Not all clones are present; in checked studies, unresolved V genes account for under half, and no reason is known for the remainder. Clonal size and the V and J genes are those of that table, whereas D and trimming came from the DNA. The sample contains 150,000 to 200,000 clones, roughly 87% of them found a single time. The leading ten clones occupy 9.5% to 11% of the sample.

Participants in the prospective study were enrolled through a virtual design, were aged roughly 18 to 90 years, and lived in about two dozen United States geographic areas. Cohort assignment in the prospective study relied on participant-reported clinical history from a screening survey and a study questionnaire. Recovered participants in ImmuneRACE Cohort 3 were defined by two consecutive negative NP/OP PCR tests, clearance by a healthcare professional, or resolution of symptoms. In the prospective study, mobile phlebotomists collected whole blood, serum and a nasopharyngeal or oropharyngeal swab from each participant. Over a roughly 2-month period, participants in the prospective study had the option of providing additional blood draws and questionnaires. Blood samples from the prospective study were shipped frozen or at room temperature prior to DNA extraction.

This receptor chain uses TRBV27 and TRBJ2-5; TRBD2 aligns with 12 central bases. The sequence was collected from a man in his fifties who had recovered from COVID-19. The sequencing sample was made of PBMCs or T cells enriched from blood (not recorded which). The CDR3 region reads CASSLGWRTSGMETQYF. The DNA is TGTGCCAGCAGTTTGGGATGGAGGACTAGCGGGATGGAGACCCAGTACTTC.